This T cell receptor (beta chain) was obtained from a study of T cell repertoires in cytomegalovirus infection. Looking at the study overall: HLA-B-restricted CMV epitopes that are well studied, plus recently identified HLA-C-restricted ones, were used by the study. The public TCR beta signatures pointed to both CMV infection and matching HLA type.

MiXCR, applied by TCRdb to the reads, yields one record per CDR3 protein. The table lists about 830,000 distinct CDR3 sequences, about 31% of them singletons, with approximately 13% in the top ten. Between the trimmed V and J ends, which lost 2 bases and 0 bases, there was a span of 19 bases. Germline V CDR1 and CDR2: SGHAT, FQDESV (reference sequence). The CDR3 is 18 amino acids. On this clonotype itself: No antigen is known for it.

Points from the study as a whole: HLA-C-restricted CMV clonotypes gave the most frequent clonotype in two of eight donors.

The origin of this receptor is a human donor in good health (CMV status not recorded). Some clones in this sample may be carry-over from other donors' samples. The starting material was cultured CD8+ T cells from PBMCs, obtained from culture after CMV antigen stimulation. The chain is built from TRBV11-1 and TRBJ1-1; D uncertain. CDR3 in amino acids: CASSLSPEVQIMNTEAFF. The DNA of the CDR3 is TGTGCCAGCAGCTTATCCCCGGAGGTGCAGATCATGAACACTGAAGCTTTCTTT.